These 11 T cell receptor beta chains were all obtained from the same sample, sequenced in a study of T cell repertoires in cytomegalovirus infection (dated by TCRdb to between 2019 and 2020). Antigens of these TCRs are unknown. Sequencing took place on an Illumina HiSeq 1500. The public sequencing data were trimmed at Q25 with fastp and processed into clonotypes with MiXCR by TCRdb, which kept only in-frame beta chains. One record per CDR3 amino acid sequence lists the most common genes and DNA. Here the sample has 550,000 to 700,000 distinct CDR3 sequences; 40% occur a single time. The leading ten clones occupy 48% of the sample. The sample's treatment or condition, from its label and the paper: in vitro stimulation with specific CMV peptide epitopes to enrich CMV-specific T cells. Source: cultured PBMCs, taken from culture after CMV antigen stimulation. These receptors all come from a human donor in good health (CMV status not recorded). Some clones in this sample may be carry-over from other donors' samples.

This clonotype was recorded many times. This sequence joins TRBV7-8 and TRBJ1-4; 9 nucleotides line up with TRBD1. The CDR3 runs 16 residues. The junction had 14 bases not matched to a gene; V was cut back by 7 bases and J by 8 bases. Looked up from germline, CDR1 is SGHVS and CDR2 is FQNEAQ. CDR3 in amino acids: CASTIKGTGLREKLFF. For the CDR3, the DNA is TGTGCCAGCACCATTAAGGGGACAGGGTTGAGAGAAAAACTGTTTTTT.

The chain uses TRBV10-3 and TRBJ2-1; D is possibly TRBD2 (6 bases). CDR1 is ENHRY and CDR2 is SYGVKD in the germline V gene. The CDR3 has 14 amino acids. With 6 bases removed from V and 0 bases from J, the gap between germline ends came to 9 bases. The CDR3 coding sequence is TGTGCCATCAGCCTTAGCGGCTCCTACAATGAGCAGTTCTTC. Protein: CAISLSGSYNEQFF.

This clonotype has only a few counts. The CDR3 region has the DNA TGTGCCAGCAGCTCCCCTAACTTCGGCCCCTGGGGGGTTACGCAGTATTTT. Protein sequence: CASSSPNFGPWGVTQYF. The chain is built from TRBV7-8 and TRBJ2-3; D is possibly TRBD2 (6 bases). V lost 4 bases, J lost 8 bases, and 25 bases lay in between. CDR3 size: 17 residues. Germline values: CDR1 SGHVS, CDR2 FQNEAQ.

This sequence joins TRBV7-8 and TRBJ2-5; perhaps TRBD1 as D (6 bases). The CDR3 is 14 amino acids. With 1 base removed from V and 5 bases from J, the gap between germline ends came to 11 bases. CDR1 SGHVS and CDR2 FQNEAQ come from the germline V gene. CDR3 coding DNA: TGTGCCAGCAGCTTAGGGGACATAAGCGAGACCCAGTACTTC. It codes for CASSLGDISETQYF. The full variable domain, completed using reference TRBV7-8 and TRBJ2-5, is GAGVSQSPRYKVAKRGQDVALRCDPISGHVSLFWYQQALGQGPEFLTYFQNEAQLDKSGLPSDRFFAERPEGSVSTLKIQRTQQEDSAVYLCASSLGDISETQYFGPGTRLLVL.

This clonotype was observed a handful of times. The chain combines TRBV5-1 with TRBJ2-7, with 7 bases identical to TRBD1. The CDR3 is 14 amino acids. Germline CDR1 and CDR2: SGHRS and YFSETQ. The V and J ends lost 0 bases and 6 bases, in that order; junction bases with no gene match: 6. The CDR3 is CASSLGQGTTEQYF. The CDR3, as DNA: TGCGCCAGCAGCTTGGGACAGGGAACGACCGAGCAGTACTTC.

The CDR3 coding sequence is TGTGCCAGCAGTTCGCGACCCAACCCCTTTGAAGCTTTCTTT. As protein: CASSSRPNPFEAFF. The chain couples TRBV2 to TRBJ1-1; D ambiguous. The CDR3 length is 14 residues. Germline assignment: CDR1 SNHLY and CDR2 FYNNEI. V was pared by 5 bases and J by 7 bases, with 17 bases between.

This sequence joins TRBV20-1 and TRBJ1-3; no reliable D call. The CDR3 has 12 residues. CDR1 and CDR2 (germline): DFQATT, SNEGSKA (reference sequence). V dropped 4 bases and J dropped 4 bases, with 8 bases sitting between them. Here the CDR3 DNA reads TGCAGTGCTATATCTGGGGGAAACACCATATATTTT. Residues: CSAISGGNTIYF.

This rearrangement joins TRBV12-3 or TRBV12-4 to TRBJ1-5; a weak D match, TRBD1 (5 bases). CDR3 size: 16 residues. Trimming took off 6 bases at V and 3 bases at J, with 18 bases between the two ends. CDR3 nucleotides: TGTGCCAGCAGCTTAAGGGGAGCAGGGATCAATCAGCCCCAGCATTTT. It is translated as CASSLRGAGINQPQHF.

This clonotype was observed a handful of times. The J gene is TRBJ2-1, the V gene TRBV7-9; TRBD1 aligns across 9 bases. This CDR3 is 15 amino acids long. Looked up from germline, CDR1 is SEHNR and CDR2 is FQNEAQ (reference sequence). V lost 5 bases and J lost 9; bases outside the gene matches: 11. The chain's CDR3 is CASSPRGDRVGEQFF. Written as DNA, the CDR3 is TGTGCCAGCAGCCCCCGGGGGGACAGGGTCGGTGAGCAGTTCTTC.

This clonotype was seen a handful of times. The rearrangement uses TRBV11-3 and TRBJ2-7, with D perhaps matching TRBD1 or TRBD2 (7 bases each). V lost 2 bases and J lost 3, with 20 bases in between. CDR1 and CDR2 from the germline V gene are SGHNT and YENEEA. CDR3 length: 17 residues. The CDR3 nucleotides read TGTGCCAGCAGCTTAAGGGGGCGTGGCGGGACTATCTACGAGCAGTACTTC. This codes for CASSLRGRGGTIYEQYF. The whole variable domain, filled in from reference TRBV11-3 and TRBJ2-7, reads EAGVVQSPRYKIIEKKQPVAFWCNPISGHNTLYWYLQNLGQGPELLIRYENEEAVDDSQLPKDRFSAERLKGVDSTLKIQPAELGDSAVYLCASSLRGRGGTIYEQYFGPGTRLTVT.

This clonotype was detected a few times. The chain uses TRBV24-1 and TRBJ2-3; 11 nucleotides agree with TRBD2. Losses at the gene ends were 3 bases for V and 2 bases for J; bases not matched to a gene: 9. This CDR3 has 18 residues. The germline gives CDR1 KGHDR, CDR2 SFDVKD. The CDR3 DNA reads as TGTGCCACCAGTGATACTACCCTAGCGGGGGGTCCCACAGATACGCAGTATTTT. Its translation is CATSDTTLAGGPTDTQYF.